The 32 T cell receptor beta chains listed next were all sequenced from one sample in a study of graft-versus-host responses after intestinal transplantation. Clones were read by immunoSEQ multiplex PCR, and TCRdb kept only the in-frame ones, dropping some. The table has more than 12,000 clones, approximately 30% seen once. The starting material was alloreactive CD4+ T cells from a mixed lymphocyte reaction culture, obtained before intestinal transplant. Subset here: CFSE-low proliferating T cells sorted from roughly six-day pre-transplant mixed lymphocyte reaction (GvH or HvG direction). The receptors here all came from a human patient who received an intestinal transplant.

V usage is TRBV9 and J usage is TRBJ2-2; D might be TRBD2 (7 bases). The germline CDR1 and CDR2 sequences are SGDLS and YYNGEE. The CDR3 consists of 13 residues. The CDR3 reads CAEGGGSSGELFF. CDR3 nucleotides: TGTGCTGAAGGCGGGGGCTCGTCCGGGGAGCTGTTTTTT. Supplemented by reference TRBV9 and TRBJ2-2, the full variable domain reads DSGVTQTPKHLITATGQRVTLRCSPRSGDLSVYWYQQSLDQGLQFLIQYYNGEERAKGNILERFSAQQFPDLHSELNLSSLELGDSALYFCAEGGGSSGELFFGEGSRLTVL.

The chain carries TRBV7-6 and TRBJ2-3, with a possible D match to TRBD2 (6 bases). CDR3 size: 11 residues. V was clipped by 5 bases and J by 7 bases, with 7 bases between them. Per the germline V gene, CDR1 is SGHVS and CDR2 is FNYEAQ. DNA of the CDR3: TGTGCCAGCAGCCGGGGGAATACGCAGTATTTT. This encodes CASSRGNTQYF.

The sample holds a few counts of this clone. The chain is built from TRBV5-4 and TRBJ2-3, with D uncertain. From germline, CDR1 is SGHNT and CDR2 YYREEE (reference sequence). CDR3 size: 13 residues. V was shortened by 1 base and J by 4 bases, with 7 bases between the two germline ends. In nucleotides, the CDR3 is TGTGCCAGCAGCTTGTTAGGCCCAGATACGCAGTATTTT. It specifies CASSLLGPDTQYF. Drawing the rest from reference TRBV5-4 and TRBJ2-3, the complete variable domain is ETGVTQSPTHLIKTRGQQVTLRCSSQSGHNTVSWYQQALGQGPQFIFQYYREEENGRGNFPPRFSGLQFPNYSSELNVNALELDDSALYLCASSLLGPDTQYFGPGTRLTVL.

This chain links TRBV20-1 with TRBJ2-3; no clear D gene. The germline V gene has CDR1 DFQATT and CDR2 SNEGSKA (reference sequence). The CDR3 has 11 amino acids. Trimming left V 5 bases short and J 0 bases short, with 3 bases between. CDR3 region: CSAYSTDTQYF. The CDR3 DNA is TGCAGTGCTTACAGCACAGATACGCAGTATTTT.

The chain links TRBV4-2 to TRBJ2-3; TRBD2 aligns across 7 bases. Unmatched junction bases numbered 4, after V lost 0 bases and J lost 1 base. The CDR3 has 16 residues. Per germline, CDR1 LGHNA and CDR2 YNFKEQ. CDR3 nucleotides: TGTGCCAGCAGCCAAGACGCTAGCGGAGGCACAGATACGCAGTATTTT. This gives the protein CASSQDASGGTDTQYF.

The chain combines TRBV5-1 with TRBJ2-1, with TRBD2 matching 7 bases. Germline V gene lookup returns CDR1 SGHRS and CDR2 YFSETQ. The CDR3 spans 13 residues. Trimming at V came to 1 base and at J to 5 bases, leaving 0 bases not matched to a gene. CDR3 in amino acids: CASSLTSDNEQFF. The CDR3, as DNA: TGCGCCAGCAGCTTGACTAGCGACAATGAGCAGTTCTTC. The whole variable domain, remainder taken from reference TRBV5-1 and TRBJ2-1, is KAGVTQTPRYLIKTRGQQVTLSCSPISGHRSVSWYQQTPGQGLQFLFEYFSETQRNKGNFPGRFSGRQFSNSRSEMNVSTLELGDSALYLCASSLTSDNEQFFGPGTRLTVL.

The V gene is TRBV10-3, the J gene TRBJ2-1; D remains unclear. CDR1 is ENHRY, CDR2 SYGVKD, per germline. Trimming cost V 2 bases and J 4 bases, with 3 bases left between them. This CDR3 contains 12 residues. CDR3 sequence reads: CAISERYNEQFF. The DNA of the CDR3 is TGTGCCATCAGTGAGCGTTACAATGAGCAGTTCTTC.

CDR3 nucleotides: TGTGCCAGCAGCTTTAGAGGGGAAGAGACCCAGTACTTC. Translation gives CASSFRGEETQYF. The genes are TRBV5-6 and TRBJ2-5; D could derive from TRBD1 or TRBD2 (5 bases each). V lost 2 bases, J lost 3 bases, and 8 bases lay in between. The CDR3 is 13 amino acids. The germline CDR1 and CDR2 sequences are SGHDT and YYEEEE.

On this clone itself: One base separates it from a far larger clone, so it is likely a read error. The chain recombines TRBV5-4 with TRBJ2-2, with 11 positions matching TRBD2. The CDR3 consists of 18 residues. The germline V gene has CDR1 SGHNT and CDR2 YYREEE (reference sequence). V dropped 3 bases and J dropped 0; count of bases not matched to a gene: 7. CDR3 sequence (DNA): TGTGCCAGCAGCTCCGTAGCGGGAGGGCCGTCGAACACCGGGGAGCTGTTTTTT. Encoded protein: CASSSVAGGPSNTGELFF.

Only a few counts were recorded for this clone. The V gene is TRBV18, the J gene TRBJ1-5; maybe TRBD1 (5 bases). Germline V gene lookup returns CDR1 KGHSH and CDR2 LQKENI. The V gene lost 4 bases and the J gene lost 5 bases, with 9 bases spanning the gap. The CDR3 length is 13 residues. The CDR3, as DNA: TGTGCCAGCTCACTGGACACCTATCAGCCCCAGCATTTT. Translating gives CASSLDTYQPQHF.

This clone was seen more than once but under ten times. The chain has TRBV28 and TRBJ1-1, with a possible D match to TRBD1 (5 bases). Germline CDR1 is MDHEN and CDR2 is SYDVKM. Trimming left V 5 bases short and J 1 base short, with 17 bases between. This CDR3 contains 16 residues. As DNA, the CDR3 is TGTGCCAGCAGTCTTCCTCTTGGGGGTGGGAACACTGAAGCTTTCTTT. Residues: CASSLPLGGGNTEAFF. The variable domain in full, with the rest retrieved from reference TRBV28 and TRBJ1-1, is DVKVTQSSRYLVKRTGEKVFLECVQDMDHENMFWYRQDPGLGLRLIYFSYDVKMKEKGDIPEGYSVSREKKERFSLILESASTNQTSMYLCASSLPLGGGNTEAFFGQGTRLTVV.

The CDR3 protein is CASSLRDRVGAFF. The CDR3 DNA sequence: TGCGCCAGCAGCCTCCGGGACAGGGTCGGCGCTTTCTTT. The chain combines TRBV5-1 with TRBJ1-1, with 9 nucleotides matching TRBD1. Germline CDR1 and CDR2: SGHRS and YFSETQ. The CDR3 contains 13 residues. The V gene end was trimmed by 4 bases and the J gene end by 11 bases; junction bases not matched to a gene: 9.

V and J are TRBV19 and TRBJ1-1; D gene uncertain. Looked up from germline, CDR1 is LNHDA and CDR2 is SQIVND (reference sequence). This CDR3 region has 10 residues. Trimming removed 4 bases at V and 7 bases at J, with 4 bases between. For the CDR3, the DNA is TGTGCCAGTAGTAGTGGTGAAGCTTTCTTT. It specifies CASSSGEAFF.

By proportion, this clone is medium-sized (0.01 to 0.1%). The chain has TRBV19 and TRBJ1-3, with unresolved D. The V end was cut by 2 bases, the J end by 0 bases, with 8 bases between. The CDR3 is 15 amino acids. The V gene's germline CDR1 is LNHDA and CDR2 SQIVND (reference sequence). DNA for the CDR3: TGTGCCAGTAGTATAACCGTGAGCTCTGGAAACACCATATATTTT. It translates to CASSITVSSGNTIYF.

The chain joins TRBV7-9 to TRBJ2-1; D possibly corresponds to TRBD1 (6 bases). Germline-derived CDR1 and CDR2 are SEHNR and FQNEAQ (reference sequence). V lost 2 bases and J 5 bases, leaving 16 bases between the germline ends. The CDR3 totals 16 residues. For the CDR3, the DNA is TGTGCCAGCAGCTTAAGGGGGAGCGCGAAAAACAATGAGCAGTTCTTC. Translating it yields CASSLRGSAKNNEQFF.

This clone showed up just a few times. CDR3 DNA: TGTGCCAGCAGCTTAAACCTAGCGGGAATAGGCAATGAGCAGTTCTTC. Translation gives CASSLNLAGIGNEQFF. The chain employs TRBV7-3 and TRBJ2-1, with TRBD2 identical over 9 bases. The CDR3 sequence is 16 residues long. The V segment lost 1 base and the J segment 6 bases; nucleotides outside the gene matches: 7. Germline V gives CDR1 SGHTA, CDR2 FQGTGA.

The V and J genes are TRBV2 and TRBJ1-2; D is uncertain. This CDR3 is 15 amino acids long. The V gene lost 4 bases and the J gene lost 3 bases, with 15 bases spanning the gap. Germline CDR1 SNHLY, CDR2 FYNNEI. The CDR3 bases are TGTGCCAGCAGTGTACTAGGCACTCGGGACTATGGCTACACCTTC. Protein sequence: CASSVLGTRDYGYTF.

The chain links TRBV6-5 to TRBJ2-3; D is ambiguous. The CDR3 is 13 residues long. Germline CDR1 is MNHEY and CDR2 is SVGAGI. Deletions cut 8 bases from V and 8 bases from J, with 17 bases between. CDR3 protein: CASLQSLMGTQYF. The CDR3 DNA sequence: TGTGCCAGCCTACAGTCCCTCATGGGTACGCAGTATTTT.

This clone was counted a few times. The chain carries TRBV11-1 and TRBJ2-7; the match to TRBD1 covers 7 bases. The germline V gene has CDR1 SGHAT and CDR2 FQDESV (reference sequence). V trimming: 5 bases; J trimming: 5 bases; junction bases outside the gene matches: 3. The CDR3 is made up of 12 amino acids. This CDR3 is CASSTDRDEQYF. Here the CDR3 DNA reads TGTGCCAGCAGCACAGACAGGGACGAGCAGTACTTC.

The chain is built from TRBV6-5 and TRBJ2-7, with 8 bases that match TRBD1. The V and J ends lost 6 bases and 6 bases, in that order; junction bases with no gene match: 10. This CDR3 spans 14 amino acids. Looked up from germline, CDR1 is MNHEY and CDR2 is SVGAGI. CDR3: CASSLRGLASEQYF. CDR3 in DNA: TGTGCCAGCAGCCTCAGGGGGCTGGCCAGCGAGCAGTACTTC.

The V call is TRBV2, the J call TRBJ2-2; D may be TRBD2 (6 bases). The CDR3 is made up of 16 amino acids. Germline CDR1 reads SNHLY; CDR2 reads FYNNEI. V was pared by 10 bases and J by 1 base, with 19 bases between. This CDR3 reads CANSQLRLGNTGELFF. The CDR3 DNA reads TGTGCCAACTCACAGTTGAGACTAGGGAACACCGGGGAGCTGTTTTTT. Supplemented by reference TRBV2 and TRBJ2-2, the full variable domain reads EPEVTQTPSHQVTQMGQEVILRCVPISNHLYFYWYRQILGQKVEFLVSFYNNEISEKSEIFDDQFSVERPDGSNFTLKIRSTKLEDSAMYFCANSQLRLGNTGELFFGEGSRLTVL.

The V call is TRBV18, the J call TRBJ1-3; possibly TRBD1 for D (5 bases). The V end was cut by 1 base, the J end by 0 bases, with 10 bases between. This CDR3 is built from 16 residues. Germline CDR1 reads KGHSH; CDR2 reads LQKENI. The CDR3 DNA follows: TGTGCCAGCTCACCACGAGGGGTCCCCTCTGGAAACACCATATATTTT. Its translation: CASSPRGVPSGNTIYF.

This clone showed up just a few times. This chain joins TRBV7-9 and TRBJ2-2; 9 bases are a match to TRBD2. The CDR3 contains 16 residues. Germline V gene data show CDR1 as SEHNR and CDR2 as FQNEAQ (reference sequence). After removal of 2 bases from V and 5 bases from J, the junction contained 6 bases not matched to a gene. The CDR3 DNA is TGTGCCAGCAGCTTAAGCCGGACTAGCGTGACCGGGGAGCTGTTTTTT. Its protein product is CASSLSRTSVTGELFF.

This clone appeared a few times. V gene TRBV11-3 combines with J gene TRBJ2-7; 8 positions agree with TRBD2. V trimming: 5 bases; J trimming: 4 bases; junction bases outside the gene matches: 10. The CDR3 sequence is 15 residues long. Germline assignment: CDR1 SGHNT and CDR2 YENEEA. This CDR3 reads CASSKSGSEFYEQYF. DNA for the CDR3: TGTGCCAGCAGCAAGAGCGGGAGCGAATTTTACGAGCAGTACTTC.

The V gene is TRBV7-9, the J gene TRBJ2-7; 8 bases line up with TRBD2. Germline assignment: CDR1 SEHNR and CDR2 FQNEAQ (reference sequence). This CDR3 is built from 14 residues. The V and J ends lost 5 bases and 3 bases, in that order; junction bases with no gene match: 6. CDR3 nucleotides: TGTGCCAGCAGCCAAGTCACTAGCGGCTACGAGCAGTACTTC. Amino acid sequence: CASSQVTSGYEQYF.

About this clone: This CDR3 is also generated by other DNA sequences in the sample. This chain links TRBV9 with TRBJ2-6; the D gene is possibly TRBD2 (7 bases). The germline V and J ends were trimmed by 3 bases and 4 bases, with 14 bases remaining between them. In germline, CDR1 is SGDLS, CDR2 YYNGEE. The CDR3 consists of 16 residues. The CDR3 DNA follows: TGTGCCAGCAGCGAGAGAGGGGGGGCGGGGGCCAACGTCCTGACTTTC. Its protein product is CASSERGGAGANVLTF.

This clone was found a few times. The J gene is TRBJ1-1, the V gene TRBV5-6; D gene unclear. The V gene's germline CDR1 is SGHDT and CDR2 YYEEEE. Trimming stripped 0 bases from V and 3 bases from J, with 9 bases between. There are 14 residues in the CDR3. The CDR3: CASSLEGGDTEAFF. The CDR3, as DNA: TGTGCCAGCAGCTTGGAAGGAGGTGACACTGAAGCTTTCTTT.

V usage is TRBV30 and J usage is TRBJ2-3; D might be TRBD2 (5 bases). The CDR3 runs 14 residues. V dropped 3 bases and J dropped 2 bases, with 12 bases sitting between them. Germline V gene lookup returns CDR1 GTSNPN and CDR2 SVGIG (reference sequence). The CDR3 DNA is TGTGCCTGGAGCGCGGGCCTAGACACAGATACGCAGTATTTT. Translation: CAWSAGLDTDTQYF.

This clone appeared a few times. J is TRBJ2-7 and V is TRBV4-2, with 10 bases fitting TRBD2. The CDR3 is 19 amino acids. V was pared by 0 bases and J by 1 base, with 12 bases of the junction left unmatched. The V gene's germline CDR1 is LGHNA and CDR2 YNFKEQ. Here the CDR3 reads CASSQDTSSSSGGSYEQYF. CDR3 nucleotides: TGTGCCAGCAGCCAAGATACATCTTCCTCTAGCGGGGGTTCCTACGAGCAGTACTTC.

The V call is TRBV6-5, the J call TRBJ1-2, with D tentatively TRBD1 (5 bases). The V end was cut by 6 bases, the J end by 6 bases, with 14 bases between. CDR3 length: 13 amino acids. The germline V gene encodes CDR1 MNHEY and CDR2 SVGAGI. This chain's CDR3 is CASSKWGKNGYTF. CDR3 coding DNA: TGTGCCAGCAGCAAGTGGGGGAAGAATGGCTACACCTTC.

The CDR3 is CASSSPRGPEIGSNQPQHF. The DNA of the CDR3 is TGTGCCAGCAGTTCCCCCCGGGGCCCCGAAATTGGGAGCAATCAGCCCCAGCATTTT. The chain joins TRBV28 to TRBJ1-5, with TRBD1 as a possible D gene (5 bases). This CDR3 has 19 residues. The ends were cut back, 4 bases at V and 1 base at J, with 23 bases in the middle. From germline, CDR1 is MDHEN and CDR2 SYDVKM.

This clone was detected a few times. The chain couples TRBV7-9 to TRBJ2-1; TRBD2 matches 12 bases. Germline CDR1 is SEHNR and CDR2 is FQNEAQ (reference sequence). The CDR3 consists of 16 residues. Trimming at V came to 5 bases and at J to 6 bases, leaving 8 bases not matched to a gene. DNA of the CDR3: TGTGCCAGCAGCACCTGGACTAGCGGGAACATCAATGAGCAGTTCTTC. Its protein product is CASSTWTSGNINEQFF. Filled out from reference TRBV7-9 and TRBJ2-1, the complete variable domain reads DTGVSQNPRHKITKRGQNVTFRCDPISEHNRLYWYRQTLGQGPEFLTYFQNEAQLEKSRLLSDRFSAERPKGSFSTLEIQRTEQGDSAMYLCASSTWTSGNINEQFFGPGTRLTVL.